The rows below give T cell receptor beta chains drawn from one sample of a study of naive and memory T cell subsets. TCRdb re-analysed the UMI-ligation and nested PCR reads in MiXCR, keeping a single row per CDR3 protein. Of more than 120,000 distinct CDR3 sequences listed, approximately 20% are singletons. The sequenced sample was naive CD8+ T cells from blood. The receptors derive from a human donor in good health. CDR3s include the opening cysteine and the closing phenylalanine or tryptophan. The order of the fields is V gene, clone size, D gene, J gene, CDR3 DNA, CDR3 protein. D genes are given only for firm matches. Where a row states a size, it is once, few, many or the class of an expanded clone; other rows omit it.

V: TRBV4-1; size: few; D: NA; J: TRBJ2-1; DNA: TGCGCCAGCAGCCAAGTTGGGGTCCATGAGCAGTTCTTC; CDR3: CASSQVGVHEQFF
V: TRBV2; size: few; D: NA; J: TRBJ2-1; DNA: TGTGCCAGCAGTGAGGGGAGTAGTTTTGGTAACAATGAGCAGTTCTTC; CDR3: CASSEGSSFGNNEQFF
V: TRBV29-1; size: NA; D: TRBD2; J: TRBJ2-1; DNA: TGCAGCGTTGAGGACCCGCGGGAGGTTGTATATGAGCAGTTCTTC; CDR3: CSVEDPREVVYEQFF
V: TRBV4-1; size: few; D: NA; J: TRBJ1-2; DNA: TGCGCCAGCAGCCAAGTGGGGGTTCGCTATGGCTACACCTTC; CDR3: CASSQVGVRYGYTF
V: TRBV10-3; size: NA; D: TRBD1; J: TRBJ2-5; DNA: TGTGCCATCAGTGAGGACAGGGGGTACCAAGAGACCCAGTACTTC; CDR3: CAISEDRGYQETQYF
V: TRBV27; size: NA; D: TRBD2; J: TRBJ2-2; DNA: TGTGCCAGCAGTTTTAGCGGGAGCGGCACCGGGGAGCTGTTTTTT; CDR3: CASSFSGSGTGELFF
V: TRBV28; size: NA; D: TRBD2; J: TRBJ2-7; DNA: TGTGCCAGCAGTTACCTCCGGGGGTCGGGACTAGCTTACGAGCAGTACTTC; CDR3: CASSYLRGSGLAYEQYF
V: TRBV7-9; size: NA; D: NA; J: TRBJ2-3; DNA: TGTGCCACCTGGATAGCGGAAAGCACAGATACGCAGTATTTT; CDR3: CATWIAESTDTQYF
V: TRBV30; size: NA; D: TRBD1; J: TRBJ2-7; DNA: TGTGCCTGGAGTCTGATCCCGGGACAGGGCTACGAGCAGTACTTC; CDR3: CAWSLIPGQGYEQYF
V: TRBV28; size: NA; D: TRBD2; J: TRBJ2-7; DNA: TGTGCCAGCAGTTTCGTGGGGGGGGCCTACGAGCAGTACTTC; CDR3: CASSFVGGAYEQYF
V: TRBV6-6; size: few; D: NA; J: TRBJ2-7; DNA: TGTGCCAGCACCCTGGACCTGAAAGCCTACGAGCAGTACTTC; CDR3: CASTLDLKAYEQYF
V: TRBV10-3; size: NA; D: TRBD2; J: TRBJ2-3; DNA: TGTGCCACTTCTAGCGGGGGGAGCACAGATACGCAGTATTTT; CDR3: CATSSGGSTDTQYF
V: TRBV20-1; size: NA; D: NA; J: TRBJ2-7; DNA: TGCAGTGCCGCGACCGGACTCCCCCTAGAGCAGTACTTC; CDR3: CSAATGLPLEQYF
V: TRBV6-2/TRBV6-3; size: many; D: NA; J: TRBJ1-1; DNA: TGTGCCAGCAGTTATAGAGTGAACACTGAAGCTTTCTTT; CDR3: CASSYRVNTEAFF
V: TRBV5-1; size: NA; D: NA; J: TRBJ2-1; DNA: TGCGCCAGCAGCTTCCTGGATTTTGAGGAGTGGTTCTTC; CDR3: CASSFLDFEEWFF
V: TRBV3-1; size: NA; D: TRBD2; J: TRBJ2-3; DNA: TGTGCCAGCAGCCCCCGCAGCGGGGATAGCACAGATACGCAGTATTTT; CDR3: CASSPRSGDSTDTQYF
V: TRBV28; size: few; D: TRBD2; J: TRBJ2-1; DNA: TGTGCCAGCAGCCTTCTCGAGGGTAGCGGGAGTCACTCCTACAATGAGCAGTTCTTC; CDR3: CASSLLEGSGSHSYNEQFF
V: TRBV4-1; size: NA; D: NA; J: TRBJ1-6; DNA: TGCGCCAGCAGCCAAGATTATGAGTCACCCCTCCACTTT; CDR3: CASSQDYESPLHF
V: TRBV4-3; size: few; D: NA; J: TRBJ1-2; DNA: TGCGCCAGCAGCCAAGACGACAGAGGTAGCTATGGCTACACCTTC; CDR3: CASSQDDRGSYGYTF
V: TRBV6-5; size: few; D: NA; J: TRBJ2-7; DNA: TGTGCCAGCAGCCAGGCCGTGGCCTACGAGCAGTACTTC; CDR3: CASSQAVAYEQYF
V: TRBV29-1; size: NA; D: TRBD2; J: TRBJ2-1; DNA: TGCAGCGTTGTCGGACTAGCCCCTCACAATGAGCAGTTCTTC; CDR3: CSVVGLAPHNEQFF
V: TRBV19; size: few; D: NA; J: TRBJ1-5; DNA: TGTGCCAGTAGGATTACAGGGAACCAGCCCCAGCATTTT; CDR3: CASRITGNQPQHF
V: TRBV7-9; size: few; D: TRBD2; J: TRBJ2-1; DNA: TGTGCCAGCAGCTCTAGACTAGCCCCAAGCTCCTACAATGAGCAGTTCTTC; CDR3: CASSSRLAPSSYNEQFF
V: TRBV27; size: few; D: TRBD2; J: TRBJ2-7; DNA: TGTGCCAGCAGTTTAAGAGGAGCGGGAAGCTACGAGCAGTACTTC; CDR3: CASSLRGAGSYEQYF
V: TRBV19; size: few; D: NA; J: TRBJ2-1; DNA: TGTGCCAGTAGTTGGGAGACCTCCTACAATGAGCAGTTCTTC; CDR3: CASSWETSYNEQFF